A single TCR beta chain is shown here with its context. As yet, its antigen is unknown. The data were obtained in a study of cytomegalovirus exposure and HLA in healthy donors. Study-level results: A link between a missense DCLRE1C variant and TCR beta V- and J-gene trimming emerged from a later analysis.

The PCR employed 60 Vbeta primers together with 13 Jbeta primers. Generated by immunoSEQ multiplex PCR, the TCRdb table keeps only in-frame clones and is missing some. This table has approximately 27,000 clones, almost 70% appearing once. Looked up from germline, CDR1 is SGHRS and CDR2 is YFSETQ. This CDR3 is built from 18 residues. V dropped 3 bases and J dropped 4; count of bases not matched to a gene: 12. V usage is TRBV5-1 and J usage is TRBJ2-6; 8 positions agree with TRBD1. The sample comprised PBMCs. The receptor was isolated from a woman aged 45-60 years in good health and CMV-seronegative. This chain's CDR3 is CASSSVPGQVGGANVLTF. The CDR3 DNA is TGCGCCAGCAGCTCCGTCCCGGGACAGGTGGGGGGGGCCAACGTCCTGACTTTC.